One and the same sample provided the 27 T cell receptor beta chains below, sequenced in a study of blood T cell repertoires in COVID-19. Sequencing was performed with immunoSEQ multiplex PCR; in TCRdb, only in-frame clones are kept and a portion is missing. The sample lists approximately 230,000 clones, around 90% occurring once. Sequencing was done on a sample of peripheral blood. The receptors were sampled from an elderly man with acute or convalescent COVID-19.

Written as DNA, the CDR3 is TGTGCCAGCTCACCACCTCCGGGACAGTACAATGAGCAGTTCTTC. It codes for CASSPPPGQYNEQFF. This chain joins TRBV18 and TRBJ2-1; 7 bases are shared with TRBD1. The length of the CDR3 is 15 residues. From germline, CDR1 is KGHSH and CDR2 LQKENI. Trimming removed 0 bases from V and 4 bases from J; junction bases left unmatched: 3.

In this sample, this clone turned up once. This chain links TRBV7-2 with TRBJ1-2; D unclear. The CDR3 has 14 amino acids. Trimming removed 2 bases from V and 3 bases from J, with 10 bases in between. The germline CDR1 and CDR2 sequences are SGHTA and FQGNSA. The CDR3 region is CASSLSQSYYGYTF. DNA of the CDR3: TGTGCCAGCAGCTTAAGCCAATCTTACTATGGCTACACCTTC.

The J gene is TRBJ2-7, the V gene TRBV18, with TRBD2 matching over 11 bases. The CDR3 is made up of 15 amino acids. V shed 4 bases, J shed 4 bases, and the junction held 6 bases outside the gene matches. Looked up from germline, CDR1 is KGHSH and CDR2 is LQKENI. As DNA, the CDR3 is TGTGCCAGCTCACGGGGACTAGCGGATCCATACGAGCAGTACTTC. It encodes CASSRGLADPYEQYF.

CDR3 DNA sequence: TGTGCCAGCTCACCGTGGACTAGCGGTAACAATGAGCAGTTCTTC. Translating gives CASSPWTSGNNEQFF. The rearrangement uses TRBV18 and TRBJ2-1; 10 nucleotides match TRBD2. The CDR3 runs to 15 residues. V lost 3 bases and J lost 5; bases outside the gene matches: 4. From germline, CDR1 is KGHSH and CDR2 LQKENI.

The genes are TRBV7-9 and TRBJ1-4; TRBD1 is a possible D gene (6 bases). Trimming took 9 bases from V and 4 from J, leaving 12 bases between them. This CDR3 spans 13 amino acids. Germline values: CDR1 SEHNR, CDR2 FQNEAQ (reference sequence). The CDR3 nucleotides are TGTGCCAGTACAGGGAAGATTAATGAAAAACTGTTTTTT. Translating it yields CASTGKINEKLFF.

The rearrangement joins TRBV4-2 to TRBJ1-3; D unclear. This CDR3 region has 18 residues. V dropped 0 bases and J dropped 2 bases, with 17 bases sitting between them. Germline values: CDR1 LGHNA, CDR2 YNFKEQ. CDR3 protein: CASSQERPGLGAGNTIYF. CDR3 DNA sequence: TGTGCCAGCAGCCAAGAAAGACCCGGGTTGGGAGCTGGAAACACCATATATTTT.

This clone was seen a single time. CDR3 sequence (DNA): TGTGCCATCAGTGAGTCCAGCGGATCCTACAATGAGCAGTTCTTC. The encoded protein is CAISESSGSYNEQFF. This chain links TRBV10-3 with TRBJ2-1; D possibly corresponds to TRBD2 (5 bases). V shed 0 bases and J shed 1 base, with 7 bases lying between them. The germline V gene encodes CDR1 ENHRY and CDR2 SYGVKD. This CDR3 spans 15 amino acids.

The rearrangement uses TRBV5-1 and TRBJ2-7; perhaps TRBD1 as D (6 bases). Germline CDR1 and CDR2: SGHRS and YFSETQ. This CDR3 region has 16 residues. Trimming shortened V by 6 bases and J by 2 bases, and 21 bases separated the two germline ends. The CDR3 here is CASKPSGTPGPYEQYF. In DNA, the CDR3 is TGCGCCAGCAAACCGTCCGGGACACCGGGACCCTACGAGCAGTACTTC.

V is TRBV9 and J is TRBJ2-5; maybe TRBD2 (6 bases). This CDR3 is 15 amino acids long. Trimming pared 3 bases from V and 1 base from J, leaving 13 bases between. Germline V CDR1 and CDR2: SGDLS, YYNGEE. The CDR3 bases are TGTGCCAGCAGCGGCGGGGCAATAGGCCAAGAGACCCAGTACTTC. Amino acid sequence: CASSGGAIGQETQYF.

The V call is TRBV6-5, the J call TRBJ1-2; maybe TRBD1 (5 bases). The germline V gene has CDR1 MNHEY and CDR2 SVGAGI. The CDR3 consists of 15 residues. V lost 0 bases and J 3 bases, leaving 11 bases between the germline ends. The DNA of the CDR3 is TGTGCCAGCAGTTACTCGAGACAGATCTACTATGGCTACACCTTC. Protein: CASSYSRQIYYGYTF.

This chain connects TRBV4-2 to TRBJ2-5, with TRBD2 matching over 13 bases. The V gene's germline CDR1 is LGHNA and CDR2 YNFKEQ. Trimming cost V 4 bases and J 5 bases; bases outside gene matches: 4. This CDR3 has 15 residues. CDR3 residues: CASSRTLAGGETQYF. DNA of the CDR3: TGTGCCAGCAGCCGCACACTAGCGGGAGGGGAGACCCAGTACTTC.

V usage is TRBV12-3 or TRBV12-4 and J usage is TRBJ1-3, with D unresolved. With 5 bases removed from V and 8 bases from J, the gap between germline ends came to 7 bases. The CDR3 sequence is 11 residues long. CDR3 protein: CASSPRDTIYF. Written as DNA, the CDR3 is TGTGCCAGCAGTCCTCGGGACACCATATATTTT.

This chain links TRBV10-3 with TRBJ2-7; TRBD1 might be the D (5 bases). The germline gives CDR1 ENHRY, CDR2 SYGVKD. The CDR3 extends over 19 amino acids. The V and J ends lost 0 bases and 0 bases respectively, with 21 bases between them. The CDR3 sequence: CAISESEMGNRISSYEQYF. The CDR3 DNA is TGTGCCATCAGTGAGTCAGAGATGGGGAACAGGATCAGCTCCTACGAGCAGTACTTC.

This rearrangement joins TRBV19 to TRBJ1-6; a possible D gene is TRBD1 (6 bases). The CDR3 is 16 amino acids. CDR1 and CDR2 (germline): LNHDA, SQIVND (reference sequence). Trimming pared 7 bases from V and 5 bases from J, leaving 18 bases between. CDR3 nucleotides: TGTGCCAGTAAAATTGGATCGGGACACCATAATTCACCCCTCCACTTT. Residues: CASKIGSGHHNSPLHF.

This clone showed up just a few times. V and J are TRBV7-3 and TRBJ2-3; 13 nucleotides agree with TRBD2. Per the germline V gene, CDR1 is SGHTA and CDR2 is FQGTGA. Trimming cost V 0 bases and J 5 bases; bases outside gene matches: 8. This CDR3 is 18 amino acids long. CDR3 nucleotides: TGTGCCAGCAGCTTAACGGGGACTAGCGGGATACGGGAAGATACGCAGTATTTT. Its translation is CASSLTGTSGIREDTQYF.

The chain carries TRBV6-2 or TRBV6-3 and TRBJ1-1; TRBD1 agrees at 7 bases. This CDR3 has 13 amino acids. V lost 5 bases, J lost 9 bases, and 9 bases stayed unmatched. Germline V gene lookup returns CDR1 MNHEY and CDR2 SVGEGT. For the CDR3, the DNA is TGTGCCAGCAGTCCCCCGACCAGGGGGAAAGCTTTCTTT. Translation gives CASSPPTRGKAFF.

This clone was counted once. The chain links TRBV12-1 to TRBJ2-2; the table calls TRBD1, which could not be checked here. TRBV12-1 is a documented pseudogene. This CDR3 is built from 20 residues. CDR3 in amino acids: CASSSRTDLLNLGNTGELFF. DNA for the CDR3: TGTGCCAGCAGCTCCCGGACAGATCTCCTGAACCTCGGGAACACCGGGGAGCTGTTTTTT.

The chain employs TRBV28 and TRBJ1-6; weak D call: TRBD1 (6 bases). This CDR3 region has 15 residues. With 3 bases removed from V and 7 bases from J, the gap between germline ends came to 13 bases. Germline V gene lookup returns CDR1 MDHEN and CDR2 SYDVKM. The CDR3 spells CASSLLGHTNSPLHF. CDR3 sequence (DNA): TGTGCCAGCAGTTTGTTGGGACACACGAATTCACCCCTCCACTTT. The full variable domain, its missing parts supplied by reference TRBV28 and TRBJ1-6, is DVKVTQSSRYLVKRTGEKVFLECVQDMDHENMFWYRQDPGLGLRLIYFSYDVKMKEKGDIPEGYSVSREKKERFSLILESASTNQTSMYLCASSLLGHTNSPLHFGNGTRLTVT.

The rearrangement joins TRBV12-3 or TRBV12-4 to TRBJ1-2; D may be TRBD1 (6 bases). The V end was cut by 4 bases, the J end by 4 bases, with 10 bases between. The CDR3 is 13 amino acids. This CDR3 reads CASSSGQPYGYTF. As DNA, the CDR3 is TGTGCCAGCAGTTCAGGACAGCCCTATGGCTACACCTTC.

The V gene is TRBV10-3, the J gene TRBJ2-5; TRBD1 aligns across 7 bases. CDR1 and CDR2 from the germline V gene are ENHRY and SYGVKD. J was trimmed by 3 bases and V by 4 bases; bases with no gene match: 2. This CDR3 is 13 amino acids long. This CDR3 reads CAISVDREETQYF. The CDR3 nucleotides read TGTGCCATCAGTGTCGACAGGGAAGAGACCCAGTACTTC.

CDR3 DNA: TGTGCCAGCAGTGAAGCCAGGCAGGGGCGGGCTGTGACCCAGTACTTC. This sequence encodes CASSEARQGRAVTQYF. This sequence joins TRBV2 and TRBJ2-5, with D possibly TRBD1 on 6 matching bases. V lost 0 bases and J lost 7, with 18 bases in between. CDR1 SNHLY and CDR2 FYNNEI come from the germline V gene. The CDR3 has 16 residues.

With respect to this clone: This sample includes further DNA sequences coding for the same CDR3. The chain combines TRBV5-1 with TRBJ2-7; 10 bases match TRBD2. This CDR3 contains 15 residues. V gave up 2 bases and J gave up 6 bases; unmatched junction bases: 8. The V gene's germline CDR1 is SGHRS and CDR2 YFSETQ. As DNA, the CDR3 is TGCGCCAGCAGCTTAGGAAATTTAGCGGGAGGCGAGCAGTACTTC. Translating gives CASSLGNLAGGEQYF.

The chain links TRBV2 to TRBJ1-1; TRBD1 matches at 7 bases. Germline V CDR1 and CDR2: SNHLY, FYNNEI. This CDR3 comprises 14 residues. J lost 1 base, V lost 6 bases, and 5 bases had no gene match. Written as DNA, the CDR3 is TGTGCCAGCAGGACAGGGAATCGGAACACTGAAGCTTTCTTT. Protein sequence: CASRTGNRNTEAFF.

The CDR3 loop is CASSLLGGSYNEQFF. DNA for the CDR3: TGTGCCAGCAGCTTATTGGGGGGATCCTACAATGAGCAGTTCTTC. This sequence joins TRBV7-6 and TRBJ2-1; a weak D match, TRBD2 (6 bases). This CDR3 has 15 residues. V lost 2 bases and J lost 1, with 9 bases in between. The germline gives CDR1 SGHVS, CDR2 FNYEAQ.

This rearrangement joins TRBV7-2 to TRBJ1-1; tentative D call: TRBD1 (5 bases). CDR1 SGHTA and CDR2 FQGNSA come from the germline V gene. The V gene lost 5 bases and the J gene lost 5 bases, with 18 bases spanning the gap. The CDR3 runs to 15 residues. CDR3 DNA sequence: TGTGCCAGCAGCCGCCTCGGGGGACGAGGGACTGAAGCTTTCTTT. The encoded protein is CASSRLGGRGTEAFF.

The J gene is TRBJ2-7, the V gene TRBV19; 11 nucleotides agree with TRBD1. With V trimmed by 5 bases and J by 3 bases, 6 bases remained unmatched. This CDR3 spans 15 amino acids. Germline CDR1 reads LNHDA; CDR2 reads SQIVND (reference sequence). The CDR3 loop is CASSPSDRGLYEQYF. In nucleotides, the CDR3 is TGTGCCAGTAGTCCCTCGGACAGGGGGCTCTACGAGCAGTACTTC.

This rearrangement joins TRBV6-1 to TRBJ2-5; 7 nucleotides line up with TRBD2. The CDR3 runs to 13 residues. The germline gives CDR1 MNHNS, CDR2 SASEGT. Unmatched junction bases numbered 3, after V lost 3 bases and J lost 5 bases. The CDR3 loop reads CASSEGGGETQYF. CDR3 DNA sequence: TGTGCCAGCAGTGAGGGGGGAGGGGAGACCCAGTACTTC.